This is a list of T cell receptor beta chains from one sample in a study of somatic mutations in cytotoxic T cells in rheumatoid arthritis. Assay used: immunoSEQ multiplex PCR; TCRdb lists only in-frame clones, some missing. In the table there are about 3,800 clones, about 74% of which are singletons. Sequencing was performed on CD8+ T cells sorted from blood. The receptors were sampled from an adult with rheumatoid arthritis. Each CDR3 is given with its conserved first and last residue. D genes are given only for firm matches. Some rows mark clone size as missing; the rest say once, few, many or name a class of expanded clone.

V: TRBV28; J: TRBJ2-7; length: 15; size: few; D: TRBD2; DNA: TGTGCCAGCAGTTTGGGGGCGGGGGGAGGCGACGAGCAGTACTTC; CDR3: CASSLGAGGGDEQYF
V: TRBV6-6; J: TRBJ1-1; length: 14; size: .; D: .; DNA: TGTGCCAGCAGTTACTCGGAGGGGAGCACTGAAGCTTTCTTT; CDR3: CASSYSEGSTEAFF
V: TRBV28; J: TRBJ2-7; length: 16; size: .; D: .; DNA: TGTGCCAGCAGTTTAGGGGAGACGGACAGCTCCTACGAGCAGTACTTC; CDR3: CASSLGETDSSYEQYF
V: TRBV19; J: TRBJ2-7; length: 16; size: .; D: TRBD1; DNA: TGTGCCAGTAGTATAGGCGGCACGGGACAGGGTTTTGAGCAGTACTTC; CDR3: CASSIGGTGQGFEQYF
V: TRBV6-1; J: TRBJ1-1; length: 13; size: once; D: .; DNA: TGTGCCAGCAGTGTCCACCGGAACACTGAAGCTTTCTTT; CDR3: CASSVHRNTEAFF
V: TRBV27; J: TRBJ1-6; length: 12; size: once; D: .; DNA: TGTGCCAGCGGTCCGTATAATTCACCCCTCCACTTT; CDR3: CASGPYNSPLHF
V: TRBV18; J: TRBJ1-5; length: 17; size: .; D: .; DNA: TGTGCCAGCTCACCACCGGCTAGGGAGCTTGGCAATCAGCCCCAGCATTTT; CDR3: CASSPPARELGNQPQHF
V: TRBV4-1; J: TRBJ1-1; length: 15; size: .; D: TRBD1; DNA: TGCGCCAGCAGCCAGGCCGACAGGGAGGGCACTGAAGCTTTCTTT; CDR3: CASSQADREGTEAFF
V: TRBV9; J: TRBJ1-1; length: 14; size: few; D: .; DNA: TGTGCCAGCAGCGTGGGGGCAGGGAACACTGAAGCTTTCTTT; CDR3: CASSVGAGNTEAFF
V: TRBV19; J: TRBJ1-1; length: 13; size: few; D: .; DNA: TGTGCCAGTAGTATGTGGGGGAACACTGAAGCTTTCTTT; CDR3: CASSMWGNTEAFF
V: TRBV27; J: TRBJ2-2; length: 14; size: .; D: .; DNA: TGTGCCAGCAGTTGGGCAGGGGCCACCGGGGAGCTGTTTTTT; CDR3: CASSWAGATGELFF
V: TRBV21-1; J: TRBJ2-2; length: 12; size: .; D: .; DNA: TGTGCCAGCAGCAAAGAAACCGGGGAGCTGTTTTTT; CDR3: CASSKETGELFF
V: TRBV7-6; J: TRBJ1-5; length: 19; size: .; D: TRBD1; DNA: TGTGCCAGCAGCTTAAGGGGGACAGGGGGCTTCTATGGCAATCAGCCCCAGCATTTT; CDR3: CASSLRGTGGFYGNQPQHF
V: TRBV28; J: TRBJ1-3; length: 16; size: .; D: TRBD1; DNA: TGTGCCAGCAGTCAACGGACAGGTGTCTCTGGAAACACCATATATTTT; CDR3: CASSQRTGVSGNTIYF
V: TRBV11-3; J: TRBJ2-3; length: 15; size: .; D: .; DNA: TGTGCCAGCAGCCTAGCCGGGACCCCCACAGATACGCAGTATTTT; CDR3: CASSLAGTPTDTQYF